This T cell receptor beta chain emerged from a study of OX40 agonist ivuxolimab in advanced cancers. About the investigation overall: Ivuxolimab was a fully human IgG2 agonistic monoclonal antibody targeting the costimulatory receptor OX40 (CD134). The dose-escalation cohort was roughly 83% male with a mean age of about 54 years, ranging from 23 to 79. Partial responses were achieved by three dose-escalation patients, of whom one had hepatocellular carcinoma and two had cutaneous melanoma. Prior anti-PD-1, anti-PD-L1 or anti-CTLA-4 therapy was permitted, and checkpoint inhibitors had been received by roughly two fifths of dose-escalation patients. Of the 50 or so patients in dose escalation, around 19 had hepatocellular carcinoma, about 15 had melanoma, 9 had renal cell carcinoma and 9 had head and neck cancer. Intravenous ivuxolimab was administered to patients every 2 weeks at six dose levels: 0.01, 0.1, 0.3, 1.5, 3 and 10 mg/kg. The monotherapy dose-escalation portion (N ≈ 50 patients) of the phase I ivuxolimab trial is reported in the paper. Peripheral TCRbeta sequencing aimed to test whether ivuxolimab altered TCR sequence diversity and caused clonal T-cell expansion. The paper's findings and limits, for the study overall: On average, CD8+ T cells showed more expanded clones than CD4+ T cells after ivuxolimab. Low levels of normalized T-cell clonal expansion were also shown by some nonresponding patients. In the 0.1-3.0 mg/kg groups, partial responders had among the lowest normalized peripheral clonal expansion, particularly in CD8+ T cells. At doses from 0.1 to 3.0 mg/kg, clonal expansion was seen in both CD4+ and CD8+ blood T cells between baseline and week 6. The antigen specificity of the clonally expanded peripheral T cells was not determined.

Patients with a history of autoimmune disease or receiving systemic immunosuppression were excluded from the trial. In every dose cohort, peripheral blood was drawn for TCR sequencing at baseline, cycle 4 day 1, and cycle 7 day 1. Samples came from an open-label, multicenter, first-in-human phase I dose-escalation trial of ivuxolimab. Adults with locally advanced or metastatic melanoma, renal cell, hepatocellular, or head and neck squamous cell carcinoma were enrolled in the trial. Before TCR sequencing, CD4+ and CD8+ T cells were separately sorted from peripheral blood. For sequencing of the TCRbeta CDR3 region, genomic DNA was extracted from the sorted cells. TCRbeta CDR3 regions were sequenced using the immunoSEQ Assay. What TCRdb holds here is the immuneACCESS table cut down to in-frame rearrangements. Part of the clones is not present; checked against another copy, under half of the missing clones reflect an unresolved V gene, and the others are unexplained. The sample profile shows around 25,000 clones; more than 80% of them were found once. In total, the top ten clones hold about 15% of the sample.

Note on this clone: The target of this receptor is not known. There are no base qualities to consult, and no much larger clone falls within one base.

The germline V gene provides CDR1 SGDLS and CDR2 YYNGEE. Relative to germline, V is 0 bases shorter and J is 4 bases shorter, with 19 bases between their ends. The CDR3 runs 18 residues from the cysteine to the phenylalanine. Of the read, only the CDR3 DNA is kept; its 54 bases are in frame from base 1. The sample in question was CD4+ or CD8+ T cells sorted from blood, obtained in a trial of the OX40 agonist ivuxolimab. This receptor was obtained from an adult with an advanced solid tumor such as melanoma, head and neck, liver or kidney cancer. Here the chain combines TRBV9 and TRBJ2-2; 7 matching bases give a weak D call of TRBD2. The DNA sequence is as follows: TGTGCCAGCAGCGTAGTCTCTCATGTGGGGGGGCCCACCGGGGAGCTGTTTTTT. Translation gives CASSVVSHVGGPTGELFF.